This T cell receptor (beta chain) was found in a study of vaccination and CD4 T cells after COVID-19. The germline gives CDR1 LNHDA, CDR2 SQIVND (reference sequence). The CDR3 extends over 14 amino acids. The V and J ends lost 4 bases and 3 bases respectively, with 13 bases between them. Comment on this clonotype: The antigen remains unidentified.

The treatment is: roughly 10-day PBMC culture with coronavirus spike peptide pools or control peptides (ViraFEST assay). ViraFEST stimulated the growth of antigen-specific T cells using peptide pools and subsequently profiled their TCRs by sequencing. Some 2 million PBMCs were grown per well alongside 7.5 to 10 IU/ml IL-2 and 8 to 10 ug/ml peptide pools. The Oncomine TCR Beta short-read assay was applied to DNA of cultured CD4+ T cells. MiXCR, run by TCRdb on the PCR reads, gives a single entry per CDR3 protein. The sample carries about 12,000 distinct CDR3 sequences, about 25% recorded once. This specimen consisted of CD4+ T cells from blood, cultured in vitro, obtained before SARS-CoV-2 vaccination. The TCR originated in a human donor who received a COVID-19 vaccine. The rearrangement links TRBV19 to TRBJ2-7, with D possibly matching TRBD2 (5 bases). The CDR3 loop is CASSKRPFNYEQYF. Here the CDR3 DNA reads TGTGCCAGTAGTAAGCGGCCTTTTAACTACGAGCAGTACTTC.